A single T cell receptor beta chain is shown here with its context. Antigen specificity is unknown. The CDR3 has 16 residues. Trimming removed 3 bases from V and 2 bases from J; junction bases left unmatched: 8. Germline lookup yields CDR1 KGHSH and CDR2 LQKENI. These data originate in a study of cytomegalovirus exposure and HLA in healthy donors. Findings and limits, study-wide: Researchers reported that a few CMV-associated chains were confirmed in vitro as CMV antigen-specific. Presence/absence results assume similar sequencing depth per donor, which may not hold. Analyzed later, most CMV-associated TCR beta chains appeared HLA-restricted.

The PCR made use of 60 Vbeta and 13 Jbeta primers. Data came from immunoSEQ multiplex PCR; TCRdb stores just in-frame clones and leaves some out. The data show approximately 45,000 clones, and the top ten clones hold more than 8%. The TCR comes from a male donor in good health and CMV-seronegative. The chain uses TRBV18 and TRBJ1-1, with TRBD1 identical over 8 bases. Sequencing input: PBMCs. CDR3 amino acids: CASSPRTGSDNTEAFF. The CDR3, as DNA: TGTGCCAGCTCACCCAGGACAGGGTCGGATAACACTGAAGCTTTCTTT.